These T cell receptor beta chains were read from a single sample in a study of T cells in Graves' hyperthyroidism and ophthalmopathy. One entry per CDR3 protein, called by TCRdb with MiXCR from the multiplex PCR reads. The profile shows under 40,000 distinct CDR3 sequences, 40% to 60% of them singletons. The sample comprised blood. The receptors here all came from a middle-aged man with Graves' ophthalmopathy. Both conserved end residues are part of each CDR3. D genes are given only for firm matches. Size tells how often a clone was seen (once, few, many) or the class of an expanded clone, and some rows leave it out.

CDR3aa: CASSAQYRASGRHQFF
CDR3nt: TGTGCCAGCAGTGCTCAGTATCGGGCTAGCGGGAGGCATCAGTTCTTC
v_gene: TRBV25-1
len: 16
d_gene: TRBD2
abundance: -
j_gene: TRBJ2-1

CDR3aa: CASSLAGANNQPQHF
CDR3nt: TGTGCCAGCAGCCTAGCGGGGGCGAACAATCAGCCCCAGCATTTT
v_gene: TRBV7-2
len: 15
d_gene: -
abundance: -
j_gene: TRBJ1-5

CDR3aa: CASSYGTGNEKLFF
CDR3nt: TGTGCCAGCAGTTACGGGACGGGTAATGAAAAACTGTTTTTT
v_gene: TRBV2
len: 14
d_gene: -
abundance: many
j_gene: TRBJ1-4

CDR3aa: CASSTGGVGNTF
CDR3nt: TGTGCCAGCAGCACCGGAGGGGTCGGAAACACCTTC
v_gene: TRBV7-2
len: 12
d_gene: -
abundance: -
j_gene: TRBJ1-2

CDR3aa: CASSGSSYNEQFF
CDR3nt: TGTGCCAGCAGTGGCAGCTCCTACAATGAGCAGTTCTTC
v_gene: TRBV2
len: 13
d_gene: -
abundance: -
j_gene: TRBJ2-1

CDR3aa: CASSAGHSYELFF
CDR3nt: TGTGCCAGCAGTGCGGGGCACTCCTACGAGCTGTTTTTT
v_gene: TRBV6-1
len: 13
d_gene: -
abundance: once
j_gene: TRBJ2-2

CDR3aa: CASSITGEGNEQFF
CDR3nt: TGTGCCAGTAGTATAACAGGGGAAGGTAATGAGCAGTTCTTC
v_gene: TRBV19
len: 14
d_gene: TRBD1
abundance: many
j_gene: TRBJ2-1

CDR3aa: CASSYLKPGGGRGRTYEQYF
CDR3nt: TGTGCCAGCAGTTACCTCAAACCCGGGGGGGGGAGGGGGCGCACCTACGAGCAGTACTTC
v_gene: TRBV6-5
len: 20
d_gene: -
abundance: -
j_gene: TRBJ2-7

CDR3aa: CASSPMGGLGGYTF
CDR3nt: TGTGCCAGCAGCCCGATGGGGGGGCTAGGTGGCTACACCTTC
v_gene: TRBV5-6
len: 14
d_gene: -
abundance: -
j_gene: TRBJ1-2

CDR3aa: CASSFGGGGYNEQFF
CDR3nt: TGCGCCAGCAGTTTTGGGGGAGGGGGGTACAATGAGCAGTTCTTC
v_gene: TRBV5-1
len: 15
d_gene: -
abundance: many
j_gene: TRBJ2-1

CDR3aa: CASSPVGAGANVLTF
CDR3nt: TGTGCCAGCAGCCCGGTGGGGGCTGGGGCCAACGTCCTGACTTTC
v_gene: TRBV7-9
len: 15
d_gene: -
abundance: -
j_gene: TRBJ2-6

CDR3aa: CASTTVRGARIEKLFF
CDR3nt: TGTGCCAGCACCACCGTCCGGGGGGCGCGGATTGAAAAACTGTTTTTT
v_gene: TRBV7-8
len: 16
d_gene: -
abundance: many
j_gene: TRBJ1-4

CDR3aa: CASSLKDTQYF
CDR3nt: TGTGCCAGCAGCTTAAAAGATACGCAGTATTTT
v_gene: TRBV7-9
len: 11
d_gene: -
abundance: many
j_gene: TRBJ2-3

CDR3aa: CASSSTSGDEQFF
CDR3nt: TGTGCCAGCAGCTCTACTAGCGGGGATGAGCAGTTCTTC
v_gene: TRBV5-4
len: 13
d_gene: TRBD2
abundance: many
j_gene: TRBJ2-1

CDR3aa: CASSRAGTNYEQYF
CDR3nt: TGTGCCAGCAGTCGGGCGGGAACAAACTACGAGCAGTACTTC
v_gene: TRBV28
len: 14
d_gene: -
abundance: many
j_gene: TRBJ2-7

CDR3aa: CACEKTGSYEQYF
CDR3nt: TGTGCCTGTGAAAAAACAGGGTCCTACGAGCAGTACTTC
v_gene: TRBV28
len: 13
d_gene: -
abundance: -
j_gene: TRBJ2-7

CDR3aa: CSARRTGGDGEKLFF
CDR3nt: TGCAGTGCTAGAAGGACAGGGGGCGATGGTGAAAAACTGTTTTTT
v_gene: TRBV20-1
len: 15
d_gene: TRBD1
abundance: -
j_gene: TRBJ1-4

CDR3aa: CSARRWTYNSPLHF
CDR3nt: TGCAGTGCTAGACGGTGGACCTATAATTCACCCCTCCACTTT
v_gene: TRBV20-1
len: 14
d_gene: -
abundance: once
j_gene: TRBJ1-6

CDR3aa: CSAGSPDTEKLFF
CDR3nt: TGCAGTGCTGGCTCTCCCGACACTGAAAAACTGTTTTTT
v_gene: TRBV20-1
len: 13
d_gene: -
abundance: -
j_gene: TRBJ1-4

CDR3aa: CSAGGTEAFF
CDR3nt: TGCAGTGCAGGGGGCACTGAAGCTTTCTTT
v_gene: TRBV20-1
len: 10
d_gene: -
abundance: -
j_gene: TRBJ1-1

CDR3aa: CASSPGGGRGLTEAFF
CDR3nt: TGTGCCAGCAGCCCCGGGGGTGGCAGGGGGCTTACTGAAGCTTTCTTT
v_gene: TRBV5-4
len: 16
d_gene: TRBD1
abundance: -
j_gene: TRBJ1-1

CDR3aa: CASSISTGTAYGYTF
CDR3nt: TGTGCCAGTAGTATCTCGACCGGGACAGCGTATGGCTACACCTTC
v_gene: TRBV19
len: 15
d_gene: TRBD1
abundance: few
j_gene: TRBJ1-2

CDR3aa: CSAQADRVGLNTEAFF
CDR3nt: TGCAGTGCCCAAGCCGACAGGGTGGGATTGAACACTGAAGCTTTCTTT
v_gene: TRBV20-1
len: 16
d_gene: TRBD1
abundance: -
j_gene: TRBJ1-1

CDR3aa: CASSMGRQETQYF
CDR3nt: TGTGCCAGTAGTATGGGCAGACAAGAGACCCAGTACTTC
v_gene: TRBV19
len: 13
d_gene: -
abundance: -
j_gene: TRBJ2-5

CDR3aa: CASSLEGGAWTNEKLFF
CDR3nt: TGCGCCAGCAGCTTGGAGGGGGGCGCCTGGACTAATGAAAAACTGTTTTTT
v_gene: TRBV5-1
len: 17
d_gene: -
abundance: once
j_gene: TRBJ1-4

CDR3aa: CSASPSPRVDEQYF
CDR3nt: TGCAGTGCTAGTCCCTCGCCCCGGGTAGACGAGCAGTACTTC
v_gene: TRBV20-1
len: 14
d_gene: -
abundance: -
j_gene: TRBJ2-7

CDR3aa: CASSQEGERGHGEQYF
CDR3nt: TGCGCCAGCAGCCAAGAAGGTGAACGGGGGCATGGCGAGCAGTACTTC
v_gene: TRBV4-1
len: 16
d_gene: -
abundance: many
j_gene: TRBJ2-7

CDR3aa: CASSPNGGRRQETQHF
CDR3nt: TGTGCCAGCAGCCCGAATGGCGGGAGGCGGCAAGAGACCCAGCATTTT
v_gene: TRBV5-4
len: 16
d_gene: -
abundance: -
j_gene: TRBJ1-5

CDR3aa: CASSLERGAVLTF
CDR3nt: TGTGCCAGCAGCTTAGAGAGGGGGGCAGTCCTGACTTTC
v_gene: TRBV7-6
len: 13
d_gene: -
abundance: many
j_gene: TRBJ2-6

CDR3aa: CSAEAQYF
CDR3nt: TGCAGTGCTGAGGCCCAGTACTTC
v_gene: TRBV20-1
len: 8
d_gene: -
abundance: -
j_gene: TRBJ2-5

CDR3aa: CARESRDRDRSPLHF
CDR3nt: TGTGCTAGAGAGAGCCGGGACAGGGATCGGTCACCCCTCCACTTT
v_gene: TRBV7-7
len: 15
d_gene: TRBD1
abundance: -
j_gene: TRBJ1-6

CDR3aa: CASSLGDRDYGANVLTF
CDR3nt: TGTGCCAGCAGCCTGGGGGACAGGGATTATGGGGCCAACGTCCTGACTTTC
v_gene: TRBV9
len: 17
d_gene: TRBD1
abundance: many
j_gene: TRBJ2-6

CDR3aa: CASSQRAGASTDTQYF
CDR3nt: TGTGCCAGCAGCCAGAGAGCGGGGGCTAGCACAGATACGCAGTATTTT
v_gene: TRBV28
len: 16
d_gene: TRBD2
abundance: many
j_gene: TRBJ2-3

CDR3aa: CASSQGEQFF
CDR3nt: TGCGCCAGCAGCCAAGGGGAGCAGTTCTTC
v_gene: TRBV4-1
len: 10
d_gene: -
abundance: -
j_gene: TRBJ2-1

CDR3aa: CASKGGELFF
CDR3nt: TGTGCCAGCAAGGGCGGGGAGCTGTTTTTT
v_gene: TRBV28
len: 10
d_gene: -
abundance: -
j_gene: TRBJ2-2

CDR3aa: CASSPLDSPETQYF
CDR3nt: TGTGCCAGCTCACCACTCGACAGCCCAGAGACCCAGTACTTC
v_gene: TRBV18
len: 14
d_gene: -
abundance: -
j_gene: TRBJ2-5

CDR3aa: CASSSLTGTGKYKQYF
CDR3nt: TGTGCCAGCAGTTCCCTTACCGGGACAGGGAAGTACAAGCAGTACTTC
v_gene: TRBV2
len: 16
d_gene: TRBD1
abundance: -
j_gene: TRBJ2-7

CDR3aa: CASSQDRGVSEQYF
CDR3nt: TGTGCCAGCAGCCAGGACAGGGGAGTAAGCGAGCAGTACTTC
v_gene: TRBV7-9
len: 14
d_gene: TRBD1
abundance: -
j_gene: TRBJ2-7

CDR3aa: CASSLGTANHNEQFF
CDR3nt: TGCGCCAGCAGCTTGGGGACAGCAAATCACAACGAGCAGTTCTTC
v_gene: TRBV5-1
len: 15
d_gene: -
abundance: -
j_gene: TRBJ2-1

CDR3aa: CASGGNSYEQYF
CDR3nt: TGTGCCAGCGGGGGGAACTCCTACGAGCAGTACTTC
v_gene: TRBV6-1
len: 12
d_gene: -
abundance: many
j_gene: TRBJ2-7

CDR3aa: CASSTGPNTEAFF
CDR3nt: TGCGCCAGCAGCACGGGACCAAACACTGAAGCTTTCTTT
v_gene: TRBV5-1
len: 13
d_gene: -
abundance: many
j_gene: TRBJ1-1

CDR3aa: CASSSTSGRNNEQFF
CDR3nt: TGTGCCAGCAGCTCGACTAGCGGGAGGAACAATGAGCAGTTCTTC
v_gene: TRBV7-3
len: 15
d_gene: TRBD2
abundance: -
j_gene: TRBJ2-1

CDR3aa: CASSRGGLGNYGYTF
CDR3nt: TGTGCCAGCAGCCGAGGGGGCCTCGGTAACTATGGCTACACCTTC
v_gene: TRBV6-6
len: 15
d_gene: TRBD1
abundance: many
j_gene: TRBJ1-2

CDR3aa: CATSDLSRTGNTGELFF
CDR3nt: TGTGCCACCAGTGATTTGTCCCGTACAGGGAACACCGGGGAGCTGTTTTTT
v_gene: TRBV24-1
len: 17
d_gene: -
abundance: many
j_gene: TRBJ2-2

CDR3aa: CSATQRRPGGQPQHF
CDR3nt: TGCAGTGCTACCCAACGTCGGCCTGGGGGTCAGCCCCAGCATTTT
v_gene: TRBV20-1
len: 15
d_gene: -
abundance: many
j_gene: TRBJ1-5

CDR3aa: CASSHLFRGVNTEAFF
CDR3nt: TGCGCCAGCAGCCACCTTTTCAGGGGAGTGAACACTGAAGCTTTCTTT
v_gene: TRBV4-1
len: 16
d_gene: -
abundance: many
j_gene: TRBJ1-1

CDR3aa: CASRTSGGWDTQYF
CDR3nt: TGTGCCAGCAGGACTAGCGGGGGCTGGGATACGCAGTATTTT
v_gene: TRBV2
len: 14
d_gene: TRBD2
abundance: many
j_gene: TRBJ2-3

CDR3aa: CASSPTGSGEQPQHF
CDR3nt: TGTGCCAGCAGTCCGACAGGCTCGGGGGAACAGCCCCAGCATTTT
v_gene: TRBV12-3/TRBV12-4
len: 15
d_gene: -
abundance: many
j_gene: TRBJ1-5